A single sample is the source of the 7 T cell receptor beta chains below, sequenced in a study of blood T cell repertoires in COVID-19. Profiling relied on immunoSEQ multiplex PCR, and the TCRdb table lists in-frame clones only, not all of them. The sample includes 350,000 to 400,000 clones, nearly 90% seen only once; the top ten take 6.5%. The material sequenced was peripheral blood. These receptors all stem from a young man with active or convalescent COVID-19.

The chain joins TRBV6-5 to TRBJ2-7; TRBD2 matches 10 bases. CDR1 is MNHEY, CDR2 SVGAGI, per germline. J was trimmed by 2 bases and V by 8 bases; bases with no gene match: 9. This CDR3 contains 15 residues. The DNA for the CDR3 is TGTGCCAGCGGGATAGCGGGGGGTTTAACCTACGAGCAGTACTTC. It yields the protein CASGIAGGLTYEQYF.

The rearrangement links TRBV28 to TRBJ2-7; 7 nucleotides agree with TRBD2. Germline CDR1 MDHEN, CDR2 SYDVKM. This CDR3 spans 14 amino acids. J lost 2 bases, V lost 7 bases, and 8 bases had no gene match. The CDR3 DNA reads TGTGCCAGCATATCCCCGGGGGGAACCTACGAGCAGTACTTC. This encodes CASISPGGTYEQYF.

The rearrangement uses TRBV11-1 and TRBJ2-7; no clear D. Germline V CDR1 and CDR2: SGHAT, FQDESV (reference sequence). The CDR3 loop spans 14 amino acids. The ends were cut back, 8 bases at V and 1 base at J, with 15 bases in the middle. CDR3 region: CASLEEASSYEQYF. In DNA form, the CDR3 reads TGTGCCAGCTTAGAGGAAGCTAGTTCCTACGAGCAGTACTTC.

CDR3 nucleotide sequence: TGTGCCAGCAGCCAAGGGGACAAGCATCAAAAACTGTTTTTT. Protein product: CASSQGDKHQKLFF. This chain uses TRBV3-1 (or the pseudogene TRBV3-2) with TRBJ1-4, with a tentative D call TRBD1 (6 bases). This CDR3 comprises 14 residues. Trimming stripped 1 base from V and 9 bases from J, with 12 bases between. The germline V gene encodes CDR1 LGHDT and CDR2 YNNKEL (reference sequence).

The rearrangement joins TRBV9 to TRBJ2-7, with 8 nucleotides matching TRBD2. The germline gives CDR1 SGDLS, CDR2 YYNGEE. The CDR3 is made up of 14 amino acids. V trimming: 3 bases; J trimming: 1 base; junction bases outside the gene matches: 3. The CDR3 loop is CASSASGGSYEQYF. CDR3 sequence (DNA): TGTGCCAGCAGCGCGAGCGGGGGATCCTACGAGCAGTACTTC.

This rearrangement joins TRBV11-2 to TRBJ1-4; D perhaps matches TRBD1 (6 bases). CDR1 is SGHAT, CDR2 FQNNGV, per germline. V was clipped by 1 base and J by 5 bases, with 17 bases between them. The length of the CDR3 is 17 residues. The CDR3 here is CASSLGPTMGANEKLFF. CDR3 nucleotides: TGTGCCAGCAGCTTAGGCCCTACGATGGGGGCCAATGAAAAACTGTTTTTT.

About this clone: The sample has other DNA sequences that encode this CDR3 too. The V call is TRBV19, the J call TRBJ2-5; 10 bases fit TRBD2. Germline CDR1 and CDR2: LNHDA and SQIVND (reference sequence). V shed 4 bases and J 2 bases; nucleotides not matched to a gene: 1. The CDR3 runs 14 residues. In DNA, the CDR3 is TGTGCCAGTAGTAGGACTAGCGGACAAGAGACCCAGTACTTC. It specifies CASSRTSGQETQYF.